These T cell receptor beta chains were read from a single sample in a study of OX40 agonist ivuxolimab in advanced cancers. Sequenced by immunoSEQ multiplex PCR; TCRdb stores in-frame clones only, minus some. The data hold almost 65,000 clones, with roughly 83% observed a single time. The material was CD4+ or CD8+ T cells sorted from blood, obtained in a trial of the OX40 agonist ivuxolimab. These receptors were collected from an adult with an advanced solid tumor such as melanoma, head and neck, liver or kidney cancer. Both conserved end residues are trimmed from each CDR3. The order of the fields is V gene, J gene, CDR3 protein.

>TRBV5-4|TRBJ2-7
ASSPTGVRTYEQY
>TRBV2|TRBJ1-1
ASSPLDTEAF
>TRBV10-3|TRBJ2-2
AIRSTGGGETGELF
>TRBV30|TRBJ2-4
AWSGAGENIQY
>TRBV7-9|TRBJ1-1
ASSPGRRLNTEAF
>TRBV7-9|TRBJ2-5
ASSFKLETTQY
>TRBV7-7|TRBJ2-7
ASSSNRVGEQY
>TRBV6-1|TRBJ2-3
ASSALSGGVTDTQY
>TRBV27|TRBJ2-1
ASSLFTSGKIYNEQF
>TRBV7-2|TRBJ1-2
ASSFTPQDGYGYT
>TRBV10-3|TRBJ2-1
AAAGDASSYNEQF
>TRBV12-5|TRBJ1-2
ASASDRGRGYT
>TRBV14|TRBJ2-1
ASSQELRHI
>TRBV14|TRBJ1-1
ASSRTQNTEAF
>TRBV6-1|TRBJ2-7
ASSRTDSYEQY